This T cell receptor beta chain was identified during a study of CD8+CD57+ T cells in acquired aplastic anemia. Overall study context: Yields of DNA that came from sorted CD4+ and CD8+ cells averaged about 3.5 ug.

The CDR3 covers 16 residues. Germline V lookup: CDR1 ENHRY, CDR2 SYGVKD. Germline trimming cut 3 bases from V and 3 bases from J; bases unmatched to any gene: 10. TCR beta VDJ and CDR3 were profiled, and genomic DNA was the template. One entry per CDR3 protein results from TCRdb running MiXCR on the reads. Found here are about 220,000 distinct CDR3 sequences, approximately 35% of them singletons; the top ten hold about 1.1%. The J gene is TRBJ2-7, the V gene TRBV10-3; 8 bases are shared with TRBD1. This clonotype originated in a human donor in good health, serving as a control. Sequenced: sorted CD4+, CD8+, or CD8+CD57+ T cells (not recorded which) from PBMCs. The CDR3 nucleotides are TGTGCCATCAGTGAAGGCAGGGGGCTTGATGGCTACGAGCAGTACTTC. Translating gives CAISEGRGLDGYEQYF.